This T cell receptor beta chain was obtained from a study of T cells in Graves' hyperthyroidism and ophthalmopathy. Study information: Peripheral blood sampling occurred at initial diagnosis, before any treatment. The study, taken as a whole, reports: Expanded thyroid clonotypes (above 0.001) were mostly also found in blood.

This clonotype was recorded a few times. What it binds is unknown. RNA transcripts gave rise to amplified TCR beta CDR3 regions. The TCR CDR3 was amplified in a first-round RT-PCR using the HTBI primer set. MiXCR was run by TCRdb on the multiplex PCR reads, yielding one entry per CDR3 protein. The data contain about 840,000 distinct CDR3 sequences, roughly 37% of them singletons. Newly diagnosed patients aged 18 to 65 had hyperthyroidism of under 2 months' duration. V trimming: 5 bases; J trimming: 4 bases; junction bases outside the gene matches: 10. This CDR3 comprises 16 residues. Germline V CDR1 and CDR2: SGHTA, FQGNSA.

Material: blood. The chain combines TRBV7-2 with TRBJ2-5; 10 nucleotides agree with TRBD2. The sequence derives from a man aged 18 to 35 with Graves' hyperthyroidism. CDR3 region: CASSQDPSGSGETQYF. The CDR3 DNA reads TGTGCCAGCAGCCAAGATCCTAGCGGGAGTGGAGAGACCCAGTACTTC. Using reference TRBV7-2 and TRBJ2-5 for the parts outside the CDR3, the full variable domain is GAGVSQSPSNKVTEKGKDVELRCDPISGHTALYWYRQSLGQGLEFLIYFQGNSAPDKSGLPSDRFSAERTGGSVSTLTIQRTQQEDSAVYLCASSQDPSGSGETQYFGPGTRLLVL.